The T cell receptor beta chain described here comes from a study of T-cell memory formation after mild COVID-19. Study-wide points: Second-wave clones peaking on day 37 lacked confirmed SARS-CoV-2 specificity.

TCRdb independently ran MiXCR on the 5' RACE reads; one entry per CDR3 protein. The sample yields a few hundred thousand distinct CDR3 sequences, 24% seen once. This clonotype came up a few times. Its target is not known. The germline CDR1 and CDR2 sequences are DFQATT and SNEGSKA (reference sequence). Trimming left V 0 bases short and J 4 bases short, with 6 bases between. CDR3 length equals 12 residues. The source material was PBMCs or a T cell subset sorted from them (not recorded which). This TCR derives from an adult woman who had mild COVID-19 (a few samples of this study predate the infection). Cell type and time point are not known. The V gene is TRBV20-1, the J gene TRBJ1-1; D is uncertain. The CDR3 region is CSARDGVTEAFF. DNA of the CDR3: TGCAGTGCTAGAGACGGGGTCACTGAAGCTTTCTTT.